A single sample gave rise to the 11 T cell receptor beta chains below, sequenced in a study of beta chain features in type 1 diabetes. Study-level findings and limits: Moderate yet significant TCRB CDR3 shortening was seen in Type 1 diabetes patients in all four CD4+ subsets.

These receptors have no identified antigens. The whole isolated RNA underwent reverse transcription, so sequencing captured expressed TCRB transcripts. Profiling relied on immunoSEQ multiplex PCR, and the TCRdb table lists in-frame clones only, not all of them. Of some 170,000 clones listed, 50% to 70% are singletons. The sample consisted of naive CD4+ T cells from blood. The receptor set was obtained from a man aged 30 to 39 with type 1 diabetes.

V and J are TRBV6-6 and TRBJ2-3; TRBD1 aligns across 11 bases. CDR1 and CDR2 from the germline V gene are MNHNY and SVGAGI (reference sequence). There are 14 residues in the CDR3. V shed 9 bases, J shed 4 bases, and the junction held 6 bases outside the gene matches. The CDR3 sequence is CASRPGQGADTQYF. The CDR3 nucleotides read TGTGCCAGTCGACCGGGACAGGGGGCAGATACGCAGTATTTT.

The chain recombines TRBV29-1 with TRBJ2-2; 7 bases fit TRBD1. The J segment lost 1 base and the V segment lost 7 bases, leaving 6 bases of the junction unmatched. The germline V gene has CDR1 SQVTM and CDR2 ANQGSEA. The CDR3 spans 14 residues. The CDR3 loop reads CSGRQGMNTGELFF. CDR3 in DNA: TGCAGCGGTCGACAGGGTATGAACACCGGGGAGCTGTTTTTT.

This chain joins TRBV10-3 and TRBJ2-1; weak D call: TRBD2 (6 bases). This CDR3 is built from 13 residues. V dropped 8 bases and J dropped 5 bases, with 13 bases sitting between them. Germline CDR1 reads ENHRY; CDR2 reads SYGVKD. This chain's CDR3 is CAIGGLSNNEQFF. The CDR3 DNA reads TGTGCCATCGGGGGACTCAGTAACAATGAGCAGTTCTTC.

The CDR3 loop reads CATSRGPNEEKLFF. The CDR3 region has the DNA TGTGCCACCAGCAGGGGACCGAATGAGGAAAAACTGTTTTTT. The chain links TRBV15 to TRBJ1-4; tentatively, D is TRBD1 (5 bases). V lost 3 bases and J 8 bases, leaving 13 bases between the germline ends. Germline V gives CDR1 LNHNV, CDR2 YYDKDF (reference sequence). This CDR3 has 14 residues.

V and J are TRBV7-2 and TRBJ2-7, with D tentatively TRBD2 (6 bases). V was cut by 0 bases and J by 3 bases, with 12 bases left in between. Looked up from germline, CDR1 is SGHTA and CDR2 is FQGNSA. This CDR3 spans 15 amino acids. As DNA, the CDR3 is TGTGCCAGCAGCTTAGCGGCAGGGAGGATCTACGAGCAGTACTTC. Translating it yields CASSLAAGRIYEQYF.

This clone has just one count. This chain links TRBV27 with TRBJ1-2, with 7 bases that match TRBD1. Germline lookup yields CDR1 MNHEY and CDR2 SMNVEV (reference sequence). This CDR3 spans 14 amino acids. Trimming cost V 1 base and J 2 bases; bases outside gene matches: 1. The CDR3 nucleotides read TGTGCCAGCAGTTTATTACAGGGGAACTATGGCTACACCTTC. Encoded protein: CASSLLQGNYGYTF.

CDR3 coding DNA: TGTGCCAGCAGCTTAGCGTGGCCCTCTAGGGGGGATACGCAGTATTTT. It translates to CASSLAWPSRGDTQYF. The chain joins TRBV7-2 to TRBJ2-3; D is perhaps TRBD1 (6 bases). Germline assignment: CDR1 SGHTA and CDR2 FQGNSA. The CDR3 extends over 16 amino acids. V was cut by 0 bases and J by 6 bases, with 16 bases left in between.

The chain links TRBV28 to TRBJ2-4, with D perhaps matching TRBD1 (5 bases). Germline loops: CDR1 MDHEN, CDR2 SYDVKM. V lost 5 bases and J 1 base, leaving 9 bases between the germline ends. The CDR3 sequence is 14 residues long. The CDR3 region is CASSTQGAKNIQYF. The DNA of the CDR3 is TGTGCCAGCAGTACCCAGGGCGCCAAAAACATTCAGTACTTC.

The chain recombines TRBV15 with TRBJ2-7, with 7 bases identical to TRBD2. CDR1 and CDR2 from the germline V gene are LNHNV and YYDKDF (reference sequence). The CDR3 runs to 16 residues. V was pared by 5 bases and J by 2 bases, with 12 bases of the junction left unmatched. The CDR3 DNA sequence: TGTGCCACCAGCCCCATAAGGGGACTATTGACCTACGAGCAGTACTTC. Amino acid sequence: CATSPIRGLLTYEQYF.

CDR3 bases: TGTGCCAGCAGCTTACTAGCGGATTTCTACAATGAGCAGTTCTTC. As protein: CASSLLADFYNEQFF. The rearrangement links TRBV7-2 to TRBJ2-1; TRBD2 matches 7 bases. Germline lookup yields CDR1 SGHTA and CDR2 FQGNSA. The trim removed 2 bases at V and 3 bases at J, leaving 4 bases unmatched. The CDR3 spans 15 residues. Filled out from reference TRBV7-2 and TRBJ2-1, the complete variable domain reads GAGVSQSPSNKVTEKGKDVELRCDPISGHTALYWYRQSLGQGLEFLIYFQGNSAPDKSGLPSDRFSAERTGGSVSTLTIQRTQQEDSAVYLCASSLLADFYNEQFFGPGTRLTVL.

This chain joins TRBV5-1 and TRBJ2-7; D gene uncertain. Between the trimmed V and J ends, which lost 0 bases and 3 bases, there was a span of 7 bases. The germline CDR1 and CDR2 sequences are SGHRS and YFSETQ. The CDR3 is made up of 13 amino acids. The CDR3: CASSLDQVYEQYF. The CDR3 DNA follows: TGCGCCAGCAGCTTGGATCAGGTCTACGAGCAGTACTTC.